The 16 T cell receptor beta chains presented below share a single source sample, sequenced in a study of radiotherapy plus CTLA-4 blockade in lung cancer. Some clones are missing from TCRdb's copy, which holds only in-frame ones; the method was immunoSEQ multiplex PCR. The table shows under 95,000 clones, with less than 85% occurring only once. The material was peripheral blood, obtained from a patient treated with radiotherapy plus ipilimumab. These TCRs come from a human donor with non-small cell lung cancer who had stable disease on radiotherapy plus ipilimumab.

The chain is built from TRBV11-2 and TRBJ1-2, with D hard to call. Looked up from germline, CDR1 is SGHAT and CDR2 is FQNNGV. V lost 5 bases and J lost 7, with 8 bases in between. This CDR3 is 11 amino acids long. The chain's CDR3 is CASSRRAGYTF. CDR3 coding DNA: TGTGCCAGCAGCCGAAGGGCTGGCTACACCTTC.

As concerns this clone: Other DNA sequences within the sample encode an identical CDR3. The chain joins TRBV28 to TRBJ1-2; D possibly corresponds to TRBD1 (5 bases). The CDR3 is 11 residues long. V was pared by 8 bases and J by 3 bases, with 7 bases between. The germline V gene has CDR1 MDHEN and CDR2 SYDVKM. The DNA for the CDR3 is TGTGCCAGCCAAGGGGACTATGGCTACACCTTC. It yields the protein CASQGDYGYTF.

The V and J genes are TRBV2 and TRBJ2-1, with 12 bases matching TRBD2. Germline CDR1 reads SNHLY; CDR2 reads FYNNEI. The CDR3 is 15 amino acids. The trim removed 5 bases at V and 9 bases at J, leaving 8 bases unmatched. The CDR3 DNA reads TGTGCCAGCAGTTGGACTAGCGGGGACGCAAGTGAGCAGTTCTTC. Protein product: CASSWTSGDASEQFF. Drawing the rest from reference TRBV2 and TRBJ2-1, the complete variable domain is EPEVTQTPSHQVTQMGQEVILRCVPISNHLYFYWYRQILGQKVEFLVSFYNNEISEKSEIFDDQFSVERPDGSNFTLKIRSTKLEDSAMYFCASSWTSGDASEQFFGPGTRLTVL.

V usage is TRBV6-5 and J usage is TRBJ2-2; TRBD2 agrees at 8 bases. From germline, CDR1 is MNHEY and CDR2 SVGAGI. With 8 bases clipped from V and 4 bases from J, the junction kept 9 bases outside the gene matches. There are 15 residues in the CDR3. CDR3 loop: CASSTGGGPTGELFF. For the CDR3, the DNA is TGTGCCAGCTCGACCGGCGGGGGGCCCACCGGGGAGCTGTTTTTT.

V is TRBV5-4 and J is TRBJ1-2; D is unclear. Germline lookup yields CDR1 SGHNT and CDR2 YYREEE (reference sequence). The V end lost 2 bases, the J end lost 4 bases, and 9 bases lay between the germline ends. The CDR3 extends over 13 amino acids. For the CDR3, the DNA is TGTGCCAGCAGCTTACAGCCCATCTATGGCTACACCTTC. Its translation: CASSLQPIYGYTF. Based on the CDR3 plus reference TRBV5-4 and TRBJ1-2, the full variable domain is ETGVTQSPTHLIKTRGQQVTLRCSSQSGHNTVSWYQQALGQGPQFIFQYYREEENGRGNFPPRFSGLQFPNYSSELNVNALELDDSALYLCASSLQPIYGYTFGSGTRLTVV.

The J gene is TRBJ2-7, the V gene TRBV6-1; TRBD2 is a possible D gene (5 bases). This CDR3 is built from 12 residues. Germline V CDR1 and CDR2: MNHNS, SASEGT. Trimming shortened V by 6 bases and J by 5 bases, and 11 bases separated the two germline ends. The CDR3 reads CASRDSWNEQYF. The CDR3, as DNA: TGTGCCAGCAGGGACTCCTGGAACGAGCAGTACTTC.

This chain joins TRBV2 and TRBJ1-6, with D maybe TRBD1 (6 bases). Germline CDR1 reads SNHLY; CDR2 reads FYNNEI. V was pared by 6 bases and J by 6 bases, with 15 bases between. The CDR3 is 15 amino acids. The CDR3 protein is CASRPGGQSNSPLHF. The CDR3 region has the DNA TGTGCCAGCAGGCCCGGGGGGCAAAGTAATTCACCCCTCCACTTT. The whole variable domain, filled in from reference TRBV2 and TRBJ1-6, reads EPEVTQTPSHQVTQMGQEVILRCVPISNHLYFYWYRQILGQKVEFLVSFYNNEISEKSEIFDDQFSVERPDGSNFTLKIRSTKLEDSAMYFCASRPGGQSNSPLHFGNGTRLTVT.

This chain connects TRBV7-6 to TRBJ2-7; 9 positions agree with TRBD1. Germline CDR1 is SGHVS and CDR2 is FNYEAQ. This CDR3 has 14 amino acids. V shed 5 bases and J 3 bases; nucleotides not matched to a gene: 5. This chain's CDR3 is CASSVGTGSYEQYF. In nucleotides, the CDR3 is TGTGCCAGCAGCGTCGGGACAGGGAGCTACGAGCAGTACTTC.

This sequence joins TRBV5-6 and TRBJ2-2, with 9 bases fitting TRBD2. CDR1 SGHDT and CDR2 YYEEEE come from the germline V gene. The junction had 4 bases not matched to a gene; V was cut back by 3 bases and J by 1 base. The CDR3 is made up of 16 amino acids. The CDR3 DNA follows: TGTGCCAGCAGCTCCCCTAGCGGGGAGAACACCGGGGAGCTGTTTTTT. Encoded protein: CASSSPSGENTGELFF.

The V call is TRBV5-8, the J call TRBJ1-5; 7 bases line up with TRBD1. Trimming cost V 3 bases and J 7 bases; bases outside gene matches: 16. The CDR3 spans 17 residues. Germline-derived CDR1 and CDR2 are SGHTS and YDEGEE. The CDR3 DNA follows: TGTGCCAGCAGCTCCCCTAGGGGGCAAAGGTACGCGCAGCCCCAGCATTTT. This sequence encodes CASSSPRGQRYAQPQHF. Based on the CDR3 plus reference TRBV5-8 and TRBJ1-5, the full variable domain is EAGVTQSPTHLIKTRGQQATLRCSPISGHTSVYWYQQALGLGLQFLLWYDEGEERNRGNFPPRFSGRQFPNYSSELNVNALELEDSALYLCASSSPRGQRYAQPQHFGDGTRLSIL.

The V gene is TRBV9, the J gene TRBJ1-3; perhaps TRBD1 as D (6 bases). With 2 bases removed from V and 3 bases from J, the gap between germline ends came to 18 bases. CDR1 is SGDLS, CDR2 YYNGEE, per germline. The CDR3 consists of 17 residues. The CDR3 DNA follows: TGTGCCAGCAGCGTGACAAGTCCAGGGGCAGGTGGAAACACCATATATTTT. Its translation: CASSVTSPGAGGNTIYF. Full variable domain (rest looked up from reference TRBV9 and TRBJ1-3): DSGVTQTPKHLITATGQRVTLRCSPRSGDLSVYWYQQSLDQGLQFLIQYYNGEERAKGNILERFSAQQFPDLHSELNLSSLELGDSALYFCASSVTSPGAGGNTIYFGEGSWLTVV.

The chain combines TRBV7-3 with TRBJ2-2; the D is unclear. This CDR3 region has 14 residues. Germline-derived CDR1 and CDR2 are SGHTA and FQGTGA. The V end was cut by 1 base, the J end by 0 bases, with 3 bases between. The CDR3 reads CASSLMPNTGELFF. The CDR3 nucleotides are TGTGCCAGCAGCTTAATGCCGAACACCGGGGAGCTGTTTTTT.

In its sample, this clone was seen a few times. The V call is TRBV19, the J call TRBJ1-5, with D possibly TRBD1 on 6 matching bases. The CDR3 loop spans 14 amino acids. With 5 bases removed from V and 2 bases from J, the gap between germline ends came to 10 bases. The germline V gene has CDR1 LNHDA and CDR2 SQIVND (reference sequence). The CDR3, as DNA: TGTGCCAGTAGTGAGGGGGTGGGCAATCAGCCCCAGCATTTT. Encoded protein: CASSEGVGNQPQHF.

The genes are TRBV28 and TRBJ2-1; unclear D gene. The V gene's germline CDR1 is MDHEN and CDR2 SYDVKM. Deletions cut 4 bases from V and 2 bases from J, with 12 bases between. This CDR3 region has 15 residues. CDR3 coding DNA: TGTGCCAGCAGTTCGACTCTCCTGCCCTACAATGAGCAGTTCTTC. This translates into CASSSTLLPYNEQFF. Variable domain in full (rest from reference TRBV28 and TRBJ2-1): DVKVTQSSRYLVKRTGEKVFLECVQDMDHENMFWYRQDPGLGLRLIYFSYDVKMKEKGDIPEGYSVSREKKERFSLILESASTNQTSMYLCASSSTLLPYNEQFFGPGTRLTVL.

In the case of this clone: A junction end diverges from the germline sequence, so it may reflect a read error. The chain has TRBV16 and TRBJ1-4; tentatively, D is TRBD1 (5 bases). Germline CDR1 KGHSY, CDR2 FQNENV. This CDR3 spans 12 amino acids. As DNA, the CDR3 is TGTGCCAGCAGTGACCAACTCCAAGACGGACATTTT. Its protein product is CASSDQLQDGHF.

This clone was detected only once. The CDR3 protein is CASSIDLSIGGNTEAFF. The CDR3 bases are TGTGCCAGTAGTATAGATCTGAGTATAGGTGGGAACACTGAAGCTTTCTTT. V and J are TRBV19 and TRBJ1-1; no clear D. V was shortened by 0 bases and J by 1 base, with 15 bases between the two germline ends. Germline-derived CDR1 and CDR2 are LNHDA and SQIVND (reference sequence). The CDR3 covers 17 residues.